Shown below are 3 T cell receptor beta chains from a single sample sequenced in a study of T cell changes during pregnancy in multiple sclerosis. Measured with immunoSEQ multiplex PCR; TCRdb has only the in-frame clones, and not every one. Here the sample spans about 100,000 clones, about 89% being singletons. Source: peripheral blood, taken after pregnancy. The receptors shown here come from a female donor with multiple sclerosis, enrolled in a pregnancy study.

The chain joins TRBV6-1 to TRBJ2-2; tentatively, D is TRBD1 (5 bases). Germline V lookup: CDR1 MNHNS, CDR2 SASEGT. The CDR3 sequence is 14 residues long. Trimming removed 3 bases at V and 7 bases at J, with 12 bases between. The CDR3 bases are TGTGCCAGCAGTGACAGGGTAGGCGTCGGGGAGCTGTTTTTT. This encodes CASSDRVGVGELFF.

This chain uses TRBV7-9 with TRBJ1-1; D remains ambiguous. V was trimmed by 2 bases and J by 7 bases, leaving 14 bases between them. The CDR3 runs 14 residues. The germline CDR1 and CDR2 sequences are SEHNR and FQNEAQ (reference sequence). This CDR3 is CASSLMGFGNEAFF. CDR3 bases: TGTGCCAGCAGCTTAATGGGCTTCGGGAATGAAGCTTTCTTT.

Written as DNA, the CDR3 is TGTGCCAGCAGTGGGACTAGCGGCTACGAGCAGTACTTC. Protein sequence: CASSGTSGYEQYF. The chain is built from TRBV6-1 and TRBJ2-7; the match to TRBD2 covers 10 bases. Per germline, CDR1 MNHNS and CDR2 SASEGT. V trimming: 4 bases; J trimming: 3 bases; junction bases outside the gene matches: 0. The CDR3 is 13 amino acids.